The rows below give T cell receptor beta chains drawn from one sample of a study of blood T cell repertoires in COVID-19. Assay: immunoSEQ multiplex PCR; the TCRdb copy retains only in-frame clones and omits some. Seen here are fewer than 250,000 clones, nearly 95% observed once, and the top ten hold roughly 0.79%. The sequencing input was peripheral blood. The receptors come from a man between 25 and 39 years old with COVID-19, enrolled during active disease. The CDR3 runs from the conserved cysteine through the conserved F or W. The D gene is left open where the match is weak. Rows may omit the clone size; those that give it use once, few, many or a size class.

v_gene	d_gene	abundance	j_gene	CDR3nt	CDR3aa
TRBV10-3	.	.	TRBJ2-3	TGTGCCACCGCCAGGGCAGATACGCAGTATTTT	CATARADTQYF
TRBV12-5	.	.	TRBJ2-7	TGTGCTAGTGGTTCCGGGACTGTCAATTCCGAGCAGTACTTC	CASGSGTVNSEQYF
TRBV30	TRBD1	.	TRBJ2-7	TGTGCCTGGAGGGAAACACAGGGGCGCTCCGAGCAGTACTTC	CAWRETQGRSEQYF
TRBV29-1	.	.	TRBJ1-2	TGCAGCGTTGAAGATTTAGACTATGGCTACACCTTC	CSVEDLDYGYTF
TRBV5-4	.	.	TRBJ2-3	TGTGCCAGTCATGTTGTGGGCAGGGGATTCACAGATACGCAGTATTTT	CASHVVGRGFTDTQYF
TRBV7-2	TRBD1	few	TRBJ1-3	TGTGCCAGCAGGCAGGGGGGTGGAAACACCATATATTTT	CASRQGGGNTIYF
TRBV4-2	.	.	TRBJ1-4	TGTGCCAGCAGCCAAGAACTAAAGAATGAAAAACTGTTTTTT	CASSQELKNEKLFF
TRBV10-3	.	.	TRBJ1-3	TGTGCCATCAGCGGTAGTGAAAGCTCTGGAAACACCATATATTTT	CAISGSESSGNTIYF
TRBV29-1	.	.	TRBJ1-2	TGCAGCGTTGTAGTAGAGATCCCTAACTATGGCTACACCTTC	CSVVVEIPNYGYTF
TRBV2	.	.	TRBJ1-6	TGTGCCAGCAGTGAAAGGGAGGTGGGACCCCTCCACTTT	CASSEREVGPLHF
TRBV30	TRBD1	.	TRBJ1-5	TGTGCCTGGAGTGAGGGGGCGGGCAATCAGCCCCAGCATTTT	CAWSEGAGNQPQHF
TRBV11-2	TRBD1	.	TRBJ1-4	TGTGCCAGCAGCCCGACAGGGGCGTGGGAAAAACTGTTTTTT	CASSPTGAWEKLFF
TRBV7-6	TRBD1	.	TRBJ1-2	TGTGCCAGCAGCTTGGGACAGGCTTCGGACTATGGCTACACCTTC	CASSLGQASDYGYTF
TRBV6-1	TRBD1	.	TRBJ1-5	TGTGCCAGCAGTGTTCCGACAGGGAATGGGATGGGAAGCAATCAGCCCCAGCATTTT	CASSVPTGNGMGSNQPQHF
TRBV10-3	.	.	TRBJ1-1	TGTGCCATCTTGGCAGGGGCCCAAAACGAAGCTTTCTTT	CAILAGAQNEAFF
TRBV2	.	.	TRBJ1-6	TGTGCCAGCAGTGATGAATCGGGTCGGAATTCACCCCTCCACTTT	CASSDESGRNSPLHF
TRBV6-1	.	.	TRBJ1-2	TGTGCCAGCAGTGAAGAGTCTGCGACAGACATCCTCTATGGCTACACCTTC	CASSEESATDILYGYTF
TRBV27	.	.	TRBJ2-1	TGTGCCAGCACCCGTAGGGGATCGGGCGGTAATGAGCAGTTCTTC	CASTRRGSGGNEQFF
TRBV4-1	TRBD2	.	TRBJ2-1	TGCGCCAGCAGCCAAGATAATCCACTAGCGGGGGGGCAGGATGAGCAGTTCTTC	CASSQDNPLAGGQDEQFF
TRBV6-6	TRBD1	.	TRBJ2-1	TGTGCCAGCACCGGACAGGGGCTCGACAATGAGCAGTTCTTC	CASTGQGLDNEQFF
TRBV18	.	.	TRBJ2-1	TGTGCCAGCTCACCCGTCGGGGGCAATGAGCAGTTCTTC	CASSPVGGNEQFF
TRBV4-1	.	.	TRBJ1-5	TGCGCCAGCAGCCAAGGACAGGCGCTCGGTGGGCCCCAGCATTTT	CASSQGQALGGPQHF
TRBV4-1	TRBD1	.	TRBJ2-1	TGCGCCAGCAGCCAAGATCCAGGGGGCACTACGGGCAATGAGCAGTTCTTC	CASSQDPGGTTGNEQFF
TRBV9	TRBD1	.	TRBJ1-4	TGTGCCAGCAGCGTAGTTTTTCGAGGACAGGGTAGATTATCGGGAAAACTGTTTTTT	CASSVVFRGQGRLSGKLFF
TRBV6-1	.	.	TRBJ1-4	TGTGCCAGCAGTGAATGGTCGGGAGGCGATGGGGAAAAACTGTTTTTT	CASSEWSGGDGEKLFF
TRBV2	.	.	TRBJ1-6	TGTGCCAGCAGTGGCGACAGCAGGACCCCCCCCCTCCACTTT	CASSGDSRTPPLHF